The TCR beta chain described here comes from a study of blood T cell repertoires in COVID-19. Across the study: COVID-19 samples, acute and convalescent, were from the United States, Italy and Spain. PBMCs, B-cell-depleted T cells, or T cells were the source of the cDNA or gDNA that made up the material.

Repertoires were generated with immunoSEQ multiplex PCR, while TCRdb's copy carries only in-frame clones and drops some. The sample includes some 390,000 clones, roughly nine tenths of them seen just once. Participants' own reports of clinical history determined their cohort assignment. The material sequenced was PBMCs or T cells enriched from blood (not recorded which). This clonotype was obtained from a man aged 30 to 39 who had recovered from COVID-19.

CDR3 DNA sequence: TGTGCCAGCAGTGAAGCTCATAACAGGGGAAGGAAACAGCCCCAGCATTTT. Translating gives CASSEAHNRGRKQPQHF. The chain is built from TRBV6-1 and TRBJ1-5; TRBD1 agrees at 7 bases. Trimming at V came to 0 bases and at J to 7 bases, leaving 12 bases not matched to a gene. The germline gives CDR1 MNHNS, CDR2 SASEGT. CDR3 length equals 17 residues.